The 5 T cell receptor beta chains reported below all come from one sample, sequenced in a study of siplizumab effects on memory and regulatory T cells. Using immunoSEQ multiplex PCR, the repertoire was profiled, and TCRdb retains in-frame clones only, with some absent. Of tens of thousands of clones in the sample, just over 95% were seen once. The sequenced material came from naive CD8+ T cells sorted from blood. The receptors were gathered from a human donor in good health.

This chain links TRBV6-5 with TRBJ2-2, with unresolved D. The V end lost 2 bases, the J end lost 3 bases, and 1 base lay between the germline ends. This CDR3 contains 12 residues. Germline V gene lookup returns CDR1 MNHEY and CDR2 SVGAGI. CDR3 protein: CASSYHTGELFF. DNA for the CDR3: TGTGCCAGCAGTTACCACACCGGGGAGCTGTTTTTT.

This chain uses TRBV27 with TRBJ1-1; possible D gene TRBD1, 5 bases. CDR1 MNHEY and CDR2 SMNVEV come from the germline V gene (reference sequence). The CDR3 loop spans 14 amino acids. V lost 2 bases and J 0 bases, leaving 7 bases between the germline ends. CDR3: CASSLGGLNTEAFF. CDR3 bases: TGTGCCAGCAGTTTAGGGGGATTGAACACTGAAGCTTTCTTT.

This clone has just one count. This chain links TRBV11-2 with TRBJ1-4; unclear D gene. CDR1 and CDR2 (germline): SGHAT, FQNNGV. The CDR3 extends over 15 amino acids. Trimming stripped 3 bases from V and 6 bases from J, with 14 bases between. The CDR3 region is CASSLGGGIHEKLFF. As DNA, the CDR3 is TGTGCCAGCAGCTTGGGTGGAGGTATCCATGAAAAACTGTTTTTT.

The chain employs TRBV7-3 and TRBJ2-1; 14 nucleotides align to TRBD2. The CDR3 loop spans 15 amino acids. The junction had 1 base not matched to a gene; V was cut back by 0 bases and J by 9 bases. Germline V gene data show CDR1 as SGHTA and CDR2 as FQGTGA. CDR3 in amino acids: CASSLTGLAGAEQFF. CDR3 coding DNA: TGTGCCAGCAGCTTAACGGGACTAGCGGGGGCTGAGCAGTTCTTC.

Concerning this clone itself: This same CDR3 is encoded by further DNA sequences in the sample. The chain combines TRBV28 with TRBJ1-1; 9 bases align to TRBD1. Germline V gene sequence: CDR1 MDHEN, CDR2 SYDVKM. Trimming removed 3 bases from V and 4 bases from J; junction bases left unmatched: 0. This CDR3 comprises 13 residues. CDR3 DNA sequence: TGTGCCAGCAGTTTGGGACAGGGCACTGAAGCTTTCTTT. Translated, it gives CASSLGQGTEAFF.